The entry below describes one T cell receptor beta chain. As yet, its antigen is unknown. This sample stems from a study of T cell responses to AZD1222 COVID-19 vaccine. Germline V gene sequence: CDR1 SGHRS, CDR2 YFSETQ. This CDR3 spans 15 amino acids. Trimming took off 3 bases at V and 2 bases at J, with 14 bases between the two ends. Notes on the study in general: Baseline serostatus was positive in only a handful of AZD1222 recipients. Clonal diversity was possibly underestimated, and white British individuals and females predominated among donors. Nearly half of the spike-specific TCRs reportedly recognize variant regions that carry no mutations.

The table came from immunoSEQ multiplex PCR; TCRdb's copy has only in-frame clones and leaves some out. The sample has about 93,000 clones; 75% to 90% are singletons. This specimen consisted of peripheral blood, obtained 28 days after the second AZD1222 dose. The TCR was taken from an adult who received the AZD1222 COVID-19 vaccine. This chain joins TRBV5-1 and TRBJ1-2; D is unclear. Here the CDR3 reads CASSYYYTANYGYTF. Here the CDR3 DNA reads TGCGCCAGCAGCTATTACTATACAGCCAACTATGGCTACACCTTC.